This T cell receptor beta chain was sequenced for a study of blood T cell repertoires in COVID-19. TCRdb's table, derived via immunoSEQ multiplex PCR, lists solely in-frame clones and lacks some. Among around 230,000 clones, 88% were seen once, and the ten largest hold just over 2.5%. J gave up 2 bases and V 3 bases, and 5 bases lay outside the gene matches. Germline CDR1 reads SNHLY; CDR2 reads FYNNEI. The CDR3 has 15 residues. The TCR was taken from a woman between 25 and 40 years old who had recovered from COVID-19. Input material: PBMCs or T cells enriched from blood (not recorded which). The chain links TRBV2 to TRBJ1-1; 8 nucleotides line up with TRBD1. CDR3 protein: CASSDRDRPNTEAFF. The CDR3 region has the DNA TGTGCCAGCAGTGACCGGGACAGGCCTAACACTGAAGCTTTCTTT.